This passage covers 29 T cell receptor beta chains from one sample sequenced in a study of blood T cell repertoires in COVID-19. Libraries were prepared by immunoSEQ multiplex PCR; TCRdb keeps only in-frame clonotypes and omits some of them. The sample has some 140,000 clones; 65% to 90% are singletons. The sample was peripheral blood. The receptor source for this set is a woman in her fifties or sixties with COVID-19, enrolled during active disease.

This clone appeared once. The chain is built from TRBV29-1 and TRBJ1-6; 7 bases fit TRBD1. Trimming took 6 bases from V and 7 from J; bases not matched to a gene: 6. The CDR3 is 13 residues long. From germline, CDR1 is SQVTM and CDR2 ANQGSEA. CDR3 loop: CSVQGQLNSPLHF. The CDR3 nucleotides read TGCAGCGTGCAGGGACAGCTGAATTCACCCCTCCACTTT.

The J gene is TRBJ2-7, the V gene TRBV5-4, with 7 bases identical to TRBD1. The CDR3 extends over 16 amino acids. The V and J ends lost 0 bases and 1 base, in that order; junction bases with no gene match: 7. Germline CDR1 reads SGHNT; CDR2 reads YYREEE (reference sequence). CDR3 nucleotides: TGTGCCAGCAGCTTGGTGGACAGGCAACTTTCCTACGAGCAGTACTTC. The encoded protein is CASSLVDRQLSYEQYF.

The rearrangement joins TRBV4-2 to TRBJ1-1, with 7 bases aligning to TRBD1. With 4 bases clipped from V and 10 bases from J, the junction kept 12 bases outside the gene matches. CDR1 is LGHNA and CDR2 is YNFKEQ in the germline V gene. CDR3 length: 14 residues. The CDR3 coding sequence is TGTGCCAGCAGCCCCATGACAGGGCCGGATGGAGCTTTCTTT. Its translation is CASSPMTGPDGAFF.

The CDR3 coding sequence is TGCAGCGTTGAAGATGGAGGACTAGCGGGGTCGAGCTCCTACGAGCAGTACTTC. Protein sequence: CSVEDGGLAGSSSYEQYF. The chain carries TRBV29-1 and TRBJ2-7; 12 bases are shared with TRBD2. Per germline, CDR1 SQVTM and CDR2 ANQGSEA. The CDR3 loop spans 18 amino acids. Unmatched junction bases numbered 9, after V lost 0 bases and J lost 0 bases.

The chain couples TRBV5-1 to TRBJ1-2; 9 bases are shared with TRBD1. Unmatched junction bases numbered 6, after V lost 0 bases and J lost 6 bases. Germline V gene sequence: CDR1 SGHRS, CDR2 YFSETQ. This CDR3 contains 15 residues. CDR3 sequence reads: CASSLAGQGWDGYTF. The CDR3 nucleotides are TGCGCCAGCAGCTTGGCAGGACAGGGGTGGGATGGCTACACCTTC.

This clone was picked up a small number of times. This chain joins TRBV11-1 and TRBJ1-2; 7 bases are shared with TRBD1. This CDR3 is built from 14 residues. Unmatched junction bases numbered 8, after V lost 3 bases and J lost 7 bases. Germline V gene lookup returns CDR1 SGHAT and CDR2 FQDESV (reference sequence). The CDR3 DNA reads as TGTGCCAGCAGCTTGGACGCGACAGGGTTTGGCTACACCTTC. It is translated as CASSLDATGFGYTF.

CDR3 sequence reads: CASSLTGPRQPQHF. The DNA for the CDR3 is TGTGCCAGCAGCTTAACAGGGCCAAGGCAGCCCCAGCATTTT. The chain combines TRBV11-3 with TRBJ1-5; D possibly corresponds to TRBD1 (6 bases). The germline CDR1 and CDR2 sequences are SGHNT and YENEEA. This CDR3 is built from 14 residues. The V end was cut by 2 bases, the J end by 7 bases, with 12 bases between.

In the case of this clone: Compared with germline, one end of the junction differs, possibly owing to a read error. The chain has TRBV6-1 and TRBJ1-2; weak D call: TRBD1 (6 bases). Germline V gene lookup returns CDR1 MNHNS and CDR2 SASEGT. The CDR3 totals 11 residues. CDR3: CASSDYGQSYF. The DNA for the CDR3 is TGTGCCAGCAGTGATTATGGACAGAGCTACTTC.

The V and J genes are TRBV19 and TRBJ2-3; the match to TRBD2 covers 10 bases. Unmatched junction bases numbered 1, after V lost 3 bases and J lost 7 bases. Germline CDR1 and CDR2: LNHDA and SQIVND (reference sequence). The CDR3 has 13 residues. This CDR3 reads CASSMTSGYTQYF. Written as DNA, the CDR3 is TGTGCCAGTAGTATGACTAGCGGGTATACGCAGTATTTT.

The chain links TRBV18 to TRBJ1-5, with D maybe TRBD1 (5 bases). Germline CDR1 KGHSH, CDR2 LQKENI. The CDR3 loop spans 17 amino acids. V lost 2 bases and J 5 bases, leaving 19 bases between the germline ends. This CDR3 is CASSPRVARGGDQPQHF. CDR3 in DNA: TGTGCCAGCTCACCAAGGGTCGCTCGGGGAGGGGATCAGCCCCAGCATTTT.

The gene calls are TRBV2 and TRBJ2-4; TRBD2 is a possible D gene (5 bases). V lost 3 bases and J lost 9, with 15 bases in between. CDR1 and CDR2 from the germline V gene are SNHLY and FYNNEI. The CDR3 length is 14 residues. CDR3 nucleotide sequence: TGTGCCAGCAGTGAGACTCGAGGGTCCCCCATTCAGTACTTC. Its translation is CASSETRGSPIQYF.

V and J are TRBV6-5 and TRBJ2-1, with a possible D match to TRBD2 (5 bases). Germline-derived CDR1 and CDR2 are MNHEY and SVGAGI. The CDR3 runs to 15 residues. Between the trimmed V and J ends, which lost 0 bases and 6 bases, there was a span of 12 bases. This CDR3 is CASSYSSGRLNEQFF. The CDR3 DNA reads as TGTGCCAGCAGTTACTCGAGCGGCAGGCTCAATGAGCAGTTCTTC.

The CDR3 loop reads CASTRDSTYGYTF. CDR3 sequence (DNA): TGTGCCAGCACCAGGGACAGCACCTATGGCTACACCTTC. The V gene is TRBV5-4, the J gene TRBJ1-2; 7 bases are shared with TRBD1. This CDR3 contains 13 residues. Trimming removed 6 bases from V and 4 bases from J; junction bases left unmatched: 6. Germline CDR1 SGHNT, CDR2 YYREEE (reference sequence).

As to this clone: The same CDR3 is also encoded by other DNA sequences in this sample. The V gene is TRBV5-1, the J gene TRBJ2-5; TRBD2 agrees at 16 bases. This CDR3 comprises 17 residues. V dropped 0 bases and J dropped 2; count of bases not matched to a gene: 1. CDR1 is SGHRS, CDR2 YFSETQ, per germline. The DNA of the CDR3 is TGCGCCAGCAGCTTGGCGGGACTAGCGGGGGGGCAAGAGACCCAGTACTTC. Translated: CASSLAGLAGGQETQYF.

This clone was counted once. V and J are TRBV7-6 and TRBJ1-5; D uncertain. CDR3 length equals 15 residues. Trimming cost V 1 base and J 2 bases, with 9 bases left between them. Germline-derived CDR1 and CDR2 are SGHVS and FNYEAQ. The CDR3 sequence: CASSLGGGGNQPQHF. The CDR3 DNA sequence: TGTGCCAGCAGCTTAGGTGGAGGCGGCAATCAGCCCCAGCATTTT.

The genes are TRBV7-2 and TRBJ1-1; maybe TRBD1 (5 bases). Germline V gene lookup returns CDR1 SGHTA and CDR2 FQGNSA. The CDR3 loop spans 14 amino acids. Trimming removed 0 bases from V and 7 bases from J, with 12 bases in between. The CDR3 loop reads CASSLALGQGEAFF. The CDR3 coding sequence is TGTGCCAGCAGCTTAGCTCTCGGCCAGGGTGAAGCTTTCTTT.

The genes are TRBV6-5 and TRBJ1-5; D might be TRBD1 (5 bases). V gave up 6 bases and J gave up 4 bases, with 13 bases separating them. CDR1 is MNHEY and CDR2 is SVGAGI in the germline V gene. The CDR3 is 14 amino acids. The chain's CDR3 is CASSPRQRNQPQHF. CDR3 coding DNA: TGTGCCAGCAGCCCCAGACAGCGTAATCAGCCCCAGCATTTT.

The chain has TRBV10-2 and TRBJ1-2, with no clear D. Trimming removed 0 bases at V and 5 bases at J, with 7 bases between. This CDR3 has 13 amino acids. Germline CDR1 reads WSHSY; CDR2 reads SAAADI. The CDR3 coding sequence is TGCGCCAGCAGTGAGTCCAGGCAGTATGGCTACACCTTC. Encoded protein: CASSESRQYGYTF.

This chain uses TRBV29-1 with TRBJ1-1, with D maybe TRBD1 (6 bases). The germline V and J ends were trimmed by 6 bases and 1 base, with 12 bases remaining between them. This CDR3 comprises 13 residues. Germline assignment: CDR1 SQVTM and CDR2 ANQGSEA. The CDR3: CSVIPGQNTEAFF. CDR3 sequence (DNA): TGCAGCGTGATACCGGGACAGAACACTGAAGCTTTCTTT.

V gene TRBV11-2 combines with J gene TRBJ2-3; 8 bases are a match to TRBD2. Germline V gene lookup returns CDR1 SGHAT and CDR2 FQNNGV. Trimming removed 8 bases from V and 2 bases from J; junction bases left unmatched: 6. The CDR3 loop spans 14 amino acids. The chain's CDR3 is CASGSGTHTDTQYF. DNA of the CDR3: TGTGCCAGCGGTAGCGGGACCCACACAGATACGCAGTATTTT.

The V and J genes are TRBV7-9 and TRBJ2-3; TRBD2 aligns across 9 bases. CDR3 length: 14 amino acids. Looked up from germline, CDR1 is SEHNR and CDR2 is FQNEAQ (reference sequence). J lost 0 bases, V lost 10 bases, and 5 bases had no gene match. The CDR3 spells CATLAGGSTDTQYF. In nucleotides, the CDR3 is TGTGCCACCTTGGCGGGGGGGAGCACAGATACGCAGTATTTT.

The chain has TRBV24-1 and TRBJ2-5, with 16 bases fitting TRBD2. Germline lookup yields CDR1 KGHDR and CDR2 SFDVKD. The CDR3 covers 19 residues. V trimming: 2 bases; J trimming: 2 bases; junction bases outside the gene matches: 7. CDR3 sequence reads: CATSDSPGLAGGRQETQYF. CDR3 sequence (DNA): TGTGCCACCAGTGATTCCCCGGGACTAGCGGGGGGGCGACAAGAGACCCAGTACTTC.

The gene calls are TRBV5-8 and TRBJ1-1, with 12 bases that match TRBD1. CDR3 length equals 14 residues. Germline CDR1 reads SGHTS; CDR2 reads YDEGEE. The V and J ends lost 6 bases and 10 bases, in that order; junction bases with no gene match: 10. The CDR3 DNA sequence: TGTGCCAGCACCTGGGAGGGACAGGGGGCAAGAGCTTTCTTT. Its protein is CASTWEGQGARAFF.

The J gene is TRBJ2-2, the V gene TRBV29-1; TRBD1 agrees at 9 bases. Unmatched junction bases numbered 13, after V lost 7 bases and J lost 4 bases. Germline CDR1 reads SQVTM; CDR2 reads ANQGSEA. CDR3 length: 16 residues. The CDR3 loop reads CSAVRTGGAGTGELFF. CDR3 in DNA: TGCAGCGCCGTCCGCACAGGGGGCGCGGGCACCGGGGAGCTGTTTTTT.

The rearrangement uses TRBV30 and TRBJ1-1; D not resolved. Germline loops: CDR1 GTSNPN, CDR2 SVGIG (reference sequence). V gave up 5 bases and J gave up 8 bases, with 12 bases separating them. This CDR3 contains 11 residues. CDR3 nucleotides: TGTGCCTGGGGAGGGCGGCTAGAAGCTTTCTTT. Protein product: CAWGGRLEAFF.

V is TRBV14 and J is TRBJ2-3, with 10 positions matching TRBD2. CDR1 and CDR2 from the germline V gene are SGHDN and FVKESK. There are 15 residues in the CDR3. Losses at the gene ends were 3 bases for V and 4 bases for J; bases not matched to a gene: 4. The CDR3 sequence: CASSQWTSGSDTQYF. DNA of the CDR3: TGTGCCAGCAGCCAGTGGACTAGCGGTTCAGATACGCAGTATTTT.

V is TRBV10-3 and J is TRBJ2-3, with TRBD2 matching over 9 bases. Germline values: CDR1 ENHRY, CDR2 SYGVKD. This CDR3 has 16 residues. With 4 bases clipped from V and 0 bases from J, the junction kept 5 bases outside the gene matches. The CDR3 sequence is CAISVIAGASTDTQYF. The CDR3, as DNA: TGTGCCATCAGTGTTATAGCGGGGGCCAGCACAGATACGCAGTATTTT.

The CDR3 reads CASSPGAVGYTF. DNA for the CDR3: TGTGCCAGCAGCCCTGGGGCAGTAGGCTACACCTTC. This chain connects TRBV5-8 to TRBJ1-2, with D possibly matching TRBD1 (5 bases). Germline CDR1 and CDR2: SGHTS and YDEGEE. CDR3 length: 12 amino acids. Deletions cut 4 bases from V and 8 bases from J, with 12 bases between.

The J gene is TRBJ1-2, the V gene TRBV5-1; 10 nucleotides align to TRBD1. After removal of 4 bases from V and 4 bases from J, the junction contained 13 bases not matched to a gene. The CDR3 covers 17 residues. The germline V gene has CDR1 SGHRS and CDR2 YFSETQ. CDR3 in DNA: TGCGCCAGCAGCCTGGTGGGGACAGGGGATGTTGGCTATGGCTACACCTTC. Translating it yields CASSLVGTGDVGYGYTF.